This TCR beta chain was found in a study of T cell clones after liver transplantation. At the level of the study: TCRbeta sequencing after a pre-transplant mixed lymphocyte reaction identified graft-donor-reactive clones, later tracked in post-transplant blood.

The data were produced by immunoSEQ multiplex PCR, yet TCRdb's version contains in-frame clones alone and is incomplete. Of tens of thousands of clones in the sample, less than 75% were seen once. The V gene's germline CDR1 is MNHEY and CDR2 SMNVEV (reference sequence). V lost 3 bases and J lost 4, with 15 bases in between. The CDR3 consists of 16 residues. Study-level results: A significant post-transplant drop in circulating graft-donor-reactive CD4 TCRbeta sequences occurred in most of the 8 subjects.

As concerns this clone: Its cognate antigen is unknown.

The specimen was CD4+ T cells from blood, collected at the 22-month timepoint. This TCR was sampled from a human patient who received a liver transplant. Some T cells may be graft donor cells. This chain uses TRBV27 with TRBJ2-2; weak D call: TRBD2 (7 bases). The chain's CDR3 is CASSFAGALSTGELFF. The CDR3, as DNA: TGTGCCAGCAGTTTTGCGGGGGCATTAAGCACCGGGGAGCTGTTTTTT.